Listed below are T cell receptor beta chains from one sample, sequenced in a study of response to subunit inactivated influenza vaccine. A single record per CDR3 protein comes from TCRdb applying MiXCR to the RT-PCR reads. The sample lists approximately 730,000 distinct CDR3 sequences, over 11% seen once, with around 6.5% in the top ten. This sample comprised PBMCs from blood, obtained around two weeks before vaccination. The receptor source for this set is a man aged 45-65 years who received an inactivated influenza vaccine. Both conserved end residues are part of each CDR3.

V gene: TRBV4-1; CDR3 protein: CASSQTGGETQYF
V gene: TRBV6-2/TRBV6-3; CDR3 protein: CASSPQLYEQYF
V gene: TRBV12-3/TRBV12-4; CDR3 protein: CASRSGGREQYF
V gene: TRBV4-3; CDR3 protein: CASSQDYQGPADTQYF
V gene: TRBV4-3; CDR3 protein: CASSPNEQYF
V gene: TRBV15; CDR3 protein: CATSTTGFRGEKLFF
V gene: TRBV18; CDR3 protein: CASSPRIAGTGSTGELFF
V gene: TRBV2; CDR3 protein: CASSVDRGHNSPLHF
V gene: TRBV2; CDR3 protein: CASSDLLQGSGRAESWELFF
V gene: TRBV9; CDR3 protein: CASSVEGGADTQYF
V gene: TRBV29-1; CDR3 protein: CSVIGGSGSSYNEQFF